A single sample is the source of the 22 T cell receptor beta chains below, sequenced in a study of Ad26.COV2.S vaccination and SARS-CoV-2 variants. Only in-frame clones appear in the TCRdb table, and some are missing; sequencing was by immunoSEQ multiplex PCR. The sample records around 300,000 clones, around 89% being singletons. Treatment defined: around 19 received Ad26.COV2.S at low or high dose, single or two shots; a few received placebo; per-sample allocation not given. All samples were drawn on day 63, counting from the first vaccine or placebo injection. The source material was peripheral blood, sampled in a trial of Ad26.COV2.S vaccine versus placebo. The receptor set was obtained from a person between 18 and 65 years old who received the Ad26.COV2.S COVID-19 vaccine or a placebo.

This CDR3 is CASSLDLAGGLGYF. The CDR3, as DNA: TGTGCCAGCAGCTTAGATCTAGCGGGGGGGCTAGGGTATTTT. This chain uses TRBV7-2 with TRBJ2-3, with TRBD2 matching 12 bases. V shed 1 base, J shed 14 bases, and the junction held 7 bases outside the gene matches. Germline values: CDR1 SGHTA, CDR2 FQGNSA. The CDR3 has 14 amino acids.

This clone was counted between two and nine times. V usage is TRBV11-2 and J usage is TRBJ2-7; TRBD2 aligns across 12 bases. The CDR3 is made up of 16 amino acids. V lost 5 bases, J lost 5 bases, and 10 bases stayed unmatched. Germline CDR1 reads SGHAT; CDR2 reads FQNNGV. The CDR3 DNA is TGTGCCAGCAGCCCCCGACTACTAGCGGGAGGCCACGAGCAGTACTTC. Its protein product is CASSPRLLAGGHEQYF.

As to this clone: The identical CDR3 is also encoded by other nucleotide sequences in the sample. This chain uses TRBV5-1 with TRBJ2-5; the D gene is possibly TRBD1 (6 bases). CDR3 size: 14 residues. Germline CDR1 reads SGHRS; CDR2 reads YFSETQ. V was trimmed by 0 bases and J by 1 base, leaving 7 bases between them. Here the CDR3 DNA reads TGCGCCAGCAGCTTGGGGACAGTCCAAGAGACCCAGTACTTC. The encoded protein is CASSLGTVQETQYF. The complete variable domain, with remaining parts taken from reference TRBV5-1 and TRBJ2-5, reads KAGVTQTPRYLIKTRGQQVTLSCSPISGHRSVSWYQQTPGQGLQFLFEYFSETQRNKGNFPGRFSGRQFSNSRSEMNVSTLELGDSALYLCASSLGTVQETQYFGPGTRLLVL.

The V gene is TRBV14, the J gene TRBJ2-5; D perhaps matches TRBD1 (5 bases). Germline V gene lookup returns CDR1 SGHDN and CDR2 FVKESK. V lost 7 bases, J lost 4 bases, and 13 bases lay in between. The CDR3 has 13 residues. CDR3 protein: CASTRQPGETQYF. CDR3 bases: TGTGCCAGCACGAGACAGCCCGGAGAGACCCAGTACTTC.

The genes are TRBV9 and TRBJ1-5, with 9 nucleotides matching TRBD1. The length of the CDR3 is 17 residues. J gave up 0 bases and V 3 bases, and 7 bases lay outside the gene matches. In germline, CDR1 is SGDLS, CDR2 YYNGEE. The CDR3 sequence is CASSAGQGLGSNQPQHF. DNA for the CDR3: TGTGCCAGCAGCGCCGGACAGGGGCTAGGTAGCAATCAGCCCCAGCATTTT.

For the CDR3, the DNA is TGTGCCAGTAGTAAATCAACTAGCGGGAGCACAGATACGCAGTATTTT. Translated: CASSKSTSGSTDTQYF. V usage is TRBV19 and J usage is TRBJ2-3; TRBD2 matches 9 bases. Germline assignment: CDR1 LNHDA and CDR2 SQIVND (reference sequence). The CDR3 is 16 residues long. The V segment lost 4 bases and the J segment 0 bases; nucleotides outside the gene matches: 5.

The rearrangement joins TRBV19 to TRBJ2-1; a possible D gene is TRBD2 (7 bases). Trimming left V 6 bases short and J 8 bases short, with 14 bases between. Per germline, CDR1 LNHDA and CDR2 SQIVND (reference sequence). The CDR3 loop spans 13 amino acids. The CDR3 here is CASRTGGPDEQFF. CDR3 nucleotides: TGTGCCAGTAGGACCGGGGGGCCCGATGAGCAGTTCTTC.

V is TRBV18 and J is TRBJ2-7; 12 nucleotides line up with TRBD1. In germline, CDR1 is KGHSH, CDR2 LQKENI. Trimming removed 3 bases from V and 7 bases from J; junction bases left unmatched: 4. The CDR3 is 14 residues long. In nucleotides, the CDR3 is TGTGCCAGCTCACCGGGACAGGGGGCTTGGGAGCAGTACTTC. Its translation: CASSPGQGAWEQYF.

The rearrangement uses TRBV5-1 and TRBJ1-1; D unresolved. The V end lost 1 base, the J end lost 0 bases, and 7 bases lay between the germline ends. The germline V gene has CDR1 SGHRS and CDR2 YFSETQ. The CDR3 is 14 residues long. CDR3 in DNA: TGCGCCAGCAGCTTGTCATCTATGAACACTGAAGCTTTCTTT. Translated: CASSLSSMNTEAFF.

The chain employs TRBV11-2 and TRBJ2-7, with D possibly matching TRBD2 (5 bases). CDR3 length equals 15 residues. Deletions cut 0 bases from V and 4 bases from J, with 13 bases between. Germline CDR1 reads SGHAT; CDR2 reads FQNNGV. The CDR3, as DNA: TGTGCCAGCAGCTTAGAGTCGTCAGGAGGATACGAGCAGTACTTC. Amino acid sequence: CASSLESSGGYEQYF. Combining the CDR3 with reference TRBV11-2 and TRBJ2-7 gives the whole variable domain EAGVAQSPRYKIIEKRQSVAFWCNPISGHATLYWYQQILGQGPKLLIQFQNNGVVDDSQLPKDRFSAERLKGVDSTLKIQPAKLEDSAVYLCASSLESSGGYEQYFGPGTRLTVT.

CDR3 sequence reads: CASSVGPGWETQYF. CDR3 nucleotide sequence: TGTGCCAGCAGTGTGGGCCCCGGGTGGGAGACCCAGTACTTC. The genes are TRBV2 and TRBJ2-5; D not resolved. The germline CDR1 and CDR2 sequences are SNHLY and FYNNEI. This CDR3 is 14 amino acids long. Trimming took 4 bases from V and 5 from J, leaving 14 bases between them.

This clone has just one count. The rearrangement uses TRBV27 and TRBJ2-6, with 8 nucleotides matching TRBD2. The V gene end was trimmed by 2 bases and the J gene end by 0 bases; junction bases not matched to a gene: 0. CDR1 and CDR2 from the germline V gene are MNHEY and SMNVEV (reference sequence). The CDR3 runs to 16 residues. DNA of the CDR3: TGTGCCAGCAGTTTAGCGGGGGGCTCTGGGGCCAACGTCCTGACTTTC. Its translation: CASSLAGGSGANVLTF.

The chain employs TRBV6-5 and TRBJ1-1; D not certain. The germline V and J ends were trimmed by 4 bases and 3 bases, with 9 bases remaining between them. From germline, CDR1 is MNHEY and CDR2 SVGAGI. The CDR3 length is 13 residues. The CDR3 nucleotides read TGTGCCAGCAGTTCGTCGGGTTACACTGAAGCTTTCTTT. This encodes CASSSSGYTEAFF.

This chain uses TRBV5-1 with TRBJ2-1; maybe TRBD1 (6 bases). The CDR3 is made up of 15 amino acids. CDR1 SGHRS and CDR2 YFSETQ come from the germline V gene. The V end was cut by 4 bases, the J end by 5 bases, with 16 bases between. The CDR3 spells CASSATGNNDNEQFF. The DNA of the CDR3 is TGCGCCAGCAGCGCGACAGGCAACAACGACAATGAGCAGTTCTTC.

The chain links TRBV4-3 to TRBJ2-7; D is possibly TRBD1 or TRBD2 (6 bases each). CDR1 and CDR2 (germline): LGHNA, YSLEER. CDR3 length: 16 amino acids. V was cut by 0 bases and J by 2 bases, with 14 bases left in between. In nucleotides, the CDR3 is TGCGCCAGCAGCCAAGATTCTAGGGGGGAGACCTACGAGCAGTACTTC. Residues: CASSQDSRGETYEQYF.

The chain couples TRBV5-1 to TRBJ1-1, with TRBD1 matching 7 bases. This CDR3 has 14 residues. V trimming: 0 bases; J trimming: 4 bases; junction bases outside the gene matches: 3. Germline CDR1 reads SGHRS; CDR2 reads YFSETQ. This CDR3 is CASSLDRGTTEAFF. The DNA for the CDR3 is TGCGCCAGCAGCTTGGACAGGGGAACCACTGAAGCTTTCTTT. The complete variable domain, with remaining parts taken from reference TRBV5-1 and TRBJ1-1, reads KAGVTQTPRYLIKTRGQQVTLSCSPISGHRSVSWYQQTPGQGLQFLFEYFSETQRNKGNFPGRFSGRQFSNSRSEMNVSTLELGDSALYLCASSLDRGTTEAFFGQGTRLTVV.

The CDR3 bases are TGTGCCAGCAGCTTCAGGGGGCACGGGCAGCCCCAGCATTTT. Its protein is CASSFRGHGQPQHF. V gene TRBV7-2 combines with J gene TRBJ1-5; 8 bases align to TRBD1. The CDR3 has 14 amino acids. With V trimmed by 3 bases and J by 7 bases, 5 bases remained unmatched. Germline V gene data show CDR1 as SGHTA and CDR2 as FQGNSA.

This clone was recorded only once. The J gene is TRBJ1-1, the V gene TRBV5-5; 7 bases are shared with TRBD1. V trimming: 4 bases; J trimming: 4 bases; junction bases outside the gene matches: 10. This CDR3 region has 15 residues. CDR1 SGHKS and CDR2 YYEKEE come from the germline V gene (reference sequence). Here the CDR3 reads CASSLPNRGFTEAFF. CDR3 DNA: TGTGCCAGCAGCCTCCCGAACAGGGGTTTCACTGAAGCTTTCTTT.

Only one count was recorded for this clone. The chain joins TRBV7-2 to TRBJ1-2; D unclear. The CDR3 contains 15 residues. Looked up from germline, CDR1 is SGHTA and CDR2 is FQGNSA. Trimming stripped 0 bases from V and 1 base from J, with 9 bases between. The CDR3: CASSLARIGNYGYTF. The CDR3 DNA reads as TGTGCCAGCAGCTTAGCCAGGATAGGTAACTATGGCTACACCTTC. The full variable domain, completed using reference TRBV7-2 and TRBJ1-2, is GAGVSQSPSNKVTEKGKDVELRCDPISGHTALYWYRQSLGQGLEFLIYFQGNSAPDKSGLPSDRFSAERTGGSVSTLTIQRTQQEDSAVYLCASSLARIGNYGYTFGSGTRLTVV.

The rearrangement links TRBV7-8 to TRBJ1-5, with TRBD1 as a possible D gene (5 bases). Germline V gene lookup returns CDR1 SGHVS and CDR2 FQNEAQ. The CDR3 runs to 13 residues. V lost 1 base, J lost 7 bases, and 8 bases lay in between. The DNA for the CDR3 is TGTGCCAGCAGCTTAGAGAGGGGACAGCCCCAGCATTTT. This translates into CASSLERGQPQHF.

This chain's CDR3 is CASSQVGTGDITQYF. DNA for the CDR3: TGTGCCAGCAGCCAAGTGGGGACAGGGGACATAACGCAGTATTTT. V is TRBV14 and J is TRBJ2-3; 10 bases match TRBD1. With 1 base clipped from V and 9 bases from J, the junction kept 7 bases outside the gene matches. The CDR3 covers 15 residues. Germline V CDR1 and CDR2: SGHDN, FVKESK.

The J gene is TRBJ1-1, the V gene TRBV3-1 (or the pseudogene TRBV3-2), with 8 bases lining up with TRBD1. The CDR3 runs to 15 residues. The junction had 8 bases not matched to a gene; V was cut back by 4 bases and J by 4 bases. Per the germline V gene, CDR1 is LGHDT and CDR2 is YNNKEL (reference sequence). The CDR3 bases are TGTGCCAGCAGCCCTGGACAGGGAGGGGTCACTGAAGCTTTCTTT. Protein sequence: CASSPGQGGVTEAFF.